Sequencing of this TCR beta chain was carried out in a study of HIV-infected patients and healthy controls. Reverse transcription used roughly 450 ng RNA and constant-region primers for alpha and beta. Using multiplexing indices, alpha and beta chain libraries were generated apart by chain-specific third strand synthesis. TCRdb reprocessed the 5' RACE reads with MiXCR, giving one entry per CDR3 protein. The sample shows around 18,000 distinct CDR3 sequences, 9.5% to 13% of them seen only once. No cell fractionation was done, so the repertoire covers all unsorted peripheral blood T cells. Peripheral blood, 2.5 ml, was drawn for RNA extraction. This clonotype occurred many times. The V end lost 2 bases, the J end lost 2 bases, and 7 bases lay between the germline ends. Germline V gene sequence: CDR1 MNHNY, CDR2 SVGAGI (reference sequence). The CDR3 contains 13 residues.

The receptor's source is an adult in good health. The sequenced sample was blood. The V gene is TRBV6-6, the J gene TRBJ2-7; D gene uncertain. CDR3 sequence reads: CASSYIGTYEQYF. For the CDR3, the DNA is TGTGCCAGCAGTTACATTGGGACCTACGAGCAGTACTTC.